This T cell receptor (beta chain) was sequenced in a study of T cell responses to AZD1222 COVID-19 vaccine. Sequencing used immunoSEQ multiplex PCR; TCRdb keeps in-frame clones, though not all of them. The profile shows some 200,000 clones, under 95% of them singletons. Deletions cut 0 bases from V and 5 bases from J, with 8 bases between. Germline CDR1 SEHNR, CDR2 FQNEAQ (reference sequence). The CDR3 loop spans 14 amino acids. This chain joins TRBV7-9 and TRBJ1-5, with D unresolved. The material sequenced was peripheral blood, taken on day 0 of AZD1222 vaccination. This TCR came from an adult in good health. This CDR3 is CASSLAPGDQPQHF. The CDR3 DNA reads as TGTGCCAGCAGCTTAGCGCCTGGGGATCAGCCCCAGCATTTT.